The following is a T cell receptor (beta chain) sequence with its context. The sample is drawn from a study of cytomegalovirus exposure and HLA in healthy donors. 60 Vbeta and 13 Jbeta primers were used in PCR. Profiling relied on immunoSEQ multiplex PCR, and the TCRdb table lists in-frame clones only, not all of them. The top ten hold about 1.5% of the sample, which has over 150,000 clones, 60% to 85% seen once. Trimming left V 1 base short and J 1 base short, with 16 bases between. Germline loops: CDR1 SGHVS, CDR2 FQNEAQ. The CDR3 is made up of 17 amino acids. This TCR was sampled from a woman aged 18-35 years in good health and CMV-seronegative. Sequences were obtained from PBMCs. The genes are TRBV7-8 and TRBJ1-1, with a possible D match to TRBD1 (5 bases). The CDR3 bases are TGTGCCAGCAGCTTAGAATGGGTCTCGGGGGAGAACACTGAAGCTTTCTTT. This gives the protein CASSLEWVSGENTEAFF.